This T cell receptor (beta chain) was profiled in a study of blood T cell repertoires in COVID-19. CDR1 is SGHNT and CDR2 is YYREEE in the germline V gene (reference sequence). The V end lost 2 bases, the J end lost 1 base, and 12 bases lay between the germline ends. The CDR3 sequence is 15 residues long. This clone was recorded many times. TCRdb's table, derived via immunoSEQ multiplex PCR, lists solely in-frame clones and lacks some. Of approximately 190,000 clones listed, more than 75% are singletons. The clonotype comes from a woman between 55 and 75 years old with COVID-19, enrolled during active disease. This chain links TRBV5-4 with TRBJ1-1; unclear D gene. Sequencing was carried out using peripheral blood. CDR3 loop: CASSFSPLPNTEAFF. CDR3 DNA sequence: TGTGCCAGCAGCTTCTCGCCGCTACCGAACACTGAAGCTTTCTTT.